This T cell receptor (beta chain) was identified in a study of CD8+ T cells in alopecia areata. This clone was detected only a few times. Reverse transcribed after extraction, RNA yielded cDNA as the sequencing template. Measured with immunoSEQ multiplex PCR; TCRdb has only the in-frame clones, and not every one. The sample has some 170,000 clones, less than 75% seen once; the top ten hold roughly 11%. CDR1 MNHEY and CDR2 SMNVEV come from the germline V gene (reference sequence). V was trimmed by 2 bases and J by 0 bases, leaving 8 bases between them. The CDR3 is 14 residues long. Researchers took lesional scalp punch biopsies and peripheral blood from people who were alopecia areata patients.

The receptor was isolated from a human donor with alopecia areata. Source: CD8+ T cells sorted from blood, taken at week 0. The J gene is TRBJ2-7, the V gene TRBV27; unclear D gene. The CDR3 region has the DNA TGTGCCAGCAGTTTACGGCCGAACTCCTACGAGCAGTACTTC. Translating gives CASSLRPNSYEQYF.